A selection of T cell receptor beta chains follows, all from one sample in a study of blood T cell repertoires in COVID-19. The method was immunoSEQ multiplex PCR; TCRdb's version includes in-frame clones alone and lacks a portion of them. The table lists almost 250,000 clones, more than 85% of them singletons. The sample consisted of PBMCs or T cells enriched from blood (not recorded which). All receptors derive from a woman aged 25-40 years who had recovered from COVID-19. CDR3s include the opening cysteine and the closing phenylalanine or tryptophan. A D gene is named only where the DNA matches it firmly. Clone size is given for some rows only: seen once, a few or many times, or a class if the clone is expanded.

TRBJ2-3,TRBV4-2,-,-,TGTGCCAGCAGGGAGCGGGTGCCGGAGAATACGCAGTATTTT,CASRERVPENTQYF
TRBJ2-3,TRBV29-1,-,TRBD1,TGCAGCGTTTCCCCAACAGGGGGCGGTACAGATACGCAGTATTTT,CSVSPTGGGTDTQYF
TRBJ2-1,TRBV28,few,TRBD2,TGTGCCAGCAGAGGCGGGGGGGCTAGCGGGAAGTTTTCGGAATACAATGAGCAGTTCTTC,CASRGGGASGKFSEYNEQFF
TRBJ2-3,TRBV28,-,-,TGTGCCAGCAGTTTTGGCGGTACGCAGTATTTT,CASSFGGTQYF
TRBJ2-1,TRBV30,-,TRBD2,TGTGCCTGGAGGCGGGGGACCTACAATGAGCAGTTCTTC,CAWRRGTYNEQFF
TRBJ1-1,TRBV4-2,-,-,TGTGCCAGCAGCCAAGAGGGGGGCACTGAAGCTTTCTTT,CASSQEGGTEAFF
TRBJ2-1,TRBV7-2,-,TRBD2,TGTGCCAGCAGCTTAGATGCTAGCGGGAGACAAAGCAATGAGCAGTTCTTC,CASSLDASGRQSNEQFF
TRBJ2-1,TRBV6-6,-,-,TGTGCCAGCAGTCAACTAAATGAGCAGTTCTTC,CASSQLNEQFF
TRBJ2-6,TRBV2,-,-,TGTGCCAGCAGTACAGGGCAAGGGGCCAACGTCCTGACTTTC,CASSTGQGANVLTF
TRBJ1-5,TRBV28,-,-,TGTGCCAGCAGTTTACTCAGGAGGTATAGCAATCAGCCCCAGCATTTT,CASSLLRRYSNQPQHF
TRBJ2-7,TRBV18,-,-,TGTGCCAGCTCACCGCCGGCGGGTACCTACGAGCAGTACTTC,CASSPPAGTYEQYF
TRBJ2-3,TRBV29-1,-,TRBD1,TGCAGCGTCCAAAAGACAGGGATAGCAGATACGCAGTATTTT,CSVQKTGIADTQYF
TRBJ2-1,TRBV10-3,-,-,TGTGCCATCAGTGAGTCGACGTCTGGAACAGCGCAGTTCTTC,CAISESTSGTAQFF
TRBJ2-5,TRBV30,once,TRBD2,TGTGCCTGGGGGCGGGCGCCGACTAGCGGGAGAGAGACCCAGTACTTC,CAWGRAPTSGRETQYF
TRBJ1-4,TRBV7-2,-,-,TGTGCCAGCAGCTCGCAGGGCGCAACTAATGAAAAACTGTTTTTT,CASSSQGATNEKLFF
TRBJ2-1,TRBV4-3,-,-,TGCGCCAGCAGCCCTTGGTTGGGAGTAGAGAATGAGCAGTTCTTC,CASSPWLGVENEQFF
TRBJ2-5,TRBV7-8,-,TRBD1,TGTGCCAGCAGCTTCTATGACAGGGGAAAGACCCAGTACTTC,CASSFYDRGKTQYF
TRBJ1-1,TRBV5-1,-,-,TGCGCCAGCAGCTCCAGACGGAGCTCGAACACTGAAGCTTTCTTT,CASSSRRSSNTEAFF
TRBJ2-1,TRBV7-3,-,-,TGTGCCAGCAGCTTAATTCTAGGTGAGCAGTTCTTC,CASSLILGEQFF
TRBJ2-5,TRBV19,-,-,TGTGCCAGTAGTCCCCCCGCAGAGGGGAGGGAGACCCAGTACTTC,CASSPPAEGRETQYF
TRBJ2-3,TRBV11-2,-,-,TGTGCCAGCAACAGAGGGGGGGAGTACCCAGATACGCAGTATTTT,CASNRGGEYPDTQYF
TRBJ2-7,TRBV5-1,-,TRBD2,TGCGCCAGCAGCTTTTTACTAGCGGGAGGAAACGAGCAGTACTTC,CASSFLLAGGNEQYF
TRBJ1-1,TRBV29-1,-,-,TGCAGCGTTTCCGGGACAAGGAACACTGAAGCTTTCTTT,CSVSGTRNTEAFF
TRBJ1-1,TRBV9,-,-,TGTGCCAGCGACAGCGAGATTATGAACACTGAAGCTTTCTTT,CASDSEIMNTEAFF
TRBJ1-3,TRBV25-1,-,TRBD1,TGTGCCAGCAGTGACCCCGACAGGGGGGGAAACACCATATATTTT,CASSDPDRGGNTIYF
TRBJ2-7,TRBV7-2,-,TRBD2,TGTGCCAGCAGCCTATCTAGCGGGAGGTTCCACGAGCAGTACTTC,CASSLSSGRFHEQYF
TRBJ2-7,TRBV2,-,-,TGTGCCAGCGCGGACAGAGCAAGCTCCTACGAGCAGTACTTC,CASADRASSYEQYF
TRBJ2-1,TRBV7-8,-,TRBD2,TGTGCCAGCACAACCACGGGAGGCTCCTACAATGAGCAGTTCTTC,CASTTTGGSYNEQFF
TRBJ2-1,TRBV28,-,-,TGTGCCAGCAATTTAAATACTGGGGCCGATCAATCCTACAATGAGCAGTTCTTC,CASNLNTGADQSYNEQFF
TRBJ2-7,TRBV6-5,-,TRBD1,TGTGCCAGCATAAACAGGGGCAGATACGAGCAGTACTTC,CASINRGRYEQYF
TRBJ2-7,TRBV9,-,TRBD1,TGTGCCAGCAGCGTCGGGACAGGGGCCTCCTACGAGCAGTACTTC,CASSVGTGASYEQYF
TRBJ2-2,TRBV28,-,TRBD2,TGTGCCAGCAAGACACTAGCGGGAGACACCGGGGAGCTGTTTTTT,CASKTLAGDTGELFF
TRBJ2-3,TRBV2,-,TRBD1,TGTGCCAGCAGTGAAGAGTTGACAGGGGGCCTATCTAGCACAGATACGCAGTATTTT,CASSEELTGGLSSTDTQYF
TRBJ1-5,TRBV28,-,-,TGTGCCAGCAGGGGCCAAATTAGCAATCAGCCCCAGCATTTT,CASRGQISNQPQHF
TRBJ1-1,TRBV28,-,-,TGTGCCAGCAGTTTTCAGGCGAACACTGAAGCTTTCTTT,CASSFQANTEAFF